This TCR beta chain was obtained from a study of spatial heterogeneity in lung cancer (dated by TCRdb to between 2019 and 2020). A note on the overall study: Beta-chain transcripts were consistently detected in greater numbers than alpha-chain transcripts, which likely reflected higher beta-chain transcript abundance. A strong correlation was found between TCR transcript counts in tumor regions and a T cell transcriptional module score from matched bulk RNA-seq. In the raw uncorrected reads, each unique combination of TCR and UMI appeared more than ten times on average. The study quantitatively compared TCR alpha and beta repertoires across multiple tumor regions, matched nontumor lung and blood in non-small cell lung cancer. Nonsynonymous mutation counts, determined by whole-exome sequencing of tumor tissue, were related to TCR repertoire features. At surgery, both alpha and beta chains were TCR-sequenced in 220 tumor regions, fewer than 80 matched nontumor lung samples and 50 to 60 PBMC samples.

This clonotype was picked up many times. Its antigen is currently not known. No base quality information exists; no much larger clone differs at one position. A library made for alpha chains picked up this beta chain off target, so its size means little. Libraries came from 5' RACE. Sequencing relied on a NextSeq 500. The TCR library protocol attached a unique molecular identifier to each TCR cDNA molecule to allow correction of PCR and sequencing errors. Turning to the authors' computational methods: TCR identification, UMI-based error correction and CDR3 extraction were performed with Decombinator tools. Expanded TCRs were defined as those above a frequency of 2 per 1,000, corresponding to the top 1% of the tumor frequency distribution. Expanded tumor TCRs were classed as regional if statistically deemed absent (corrected P<0.05) from at least one tumor region, otherwise ubiquitous. Rényi diversity was computed with the R vegan package after subsampling each repertoire 100 times to 5,000 TCRs. To build CDR3 similarity networks, amino acid triplet string-kernel similarity was used, and CDR3s were connected when their pairwise similarity was above 0.82. TCRdb trimmed the raw reads at Q25, called clones with MiXCR and kept productive beta chains. Rows with one shared CDR3 protein collapse into an entry with the most common genes and DNA. The V and J calls and clone size are TCRdb's, not the authors'. The sample has approximately 7,100 distinct CDR3 sequences on record, roughly 12% of them singletons. The top ten clones comprise 20% to 25% of the sample.

The sample's time point label, in plain terms: sample taken at primary tumor resection. Donors were around 69 patients with early-stage, untreated non-small cell lung cancer from the lung TRACERx cohort. For TCR sequencing, whole RNA was extracted from tumor and nontumor lung tissue, or from cryopreserved PBMC samples, and no cell sorting was done. Patients were selected for TCR sequencing only if sufficient RNA was available from at least two tumor regions. Before selection, tumor and adjacent nontumor lung specimens were reviewed by a lung pathologist. Study-wide findings and limitations: The count of ubiquitous expanded TCRs correlated with the count of ubiquitous nonsynonymous mutations, and the count of regional expanded TCRs correlated with the count of regional nonsynonymous mutations. The number of expanded intratumoral alpha and beta TCRs correlated with the tumor nonsynonymous mutation count. TCR-seq coverage of tumor T cells was estimated at only roughly 6.6% for alpha chains and about 14% for beta chains. Confirming at a functional level the hypothesis that regional TCRs recognize regional mutations was considered to require additional single-cell paired TCR alpha and beta sequencing.

The cysteine opens and the phenylalanine closes a CDR3 of 16 amino acids. Only the CDR3 DNA stays, 48 bases, in frame from base 1. CDR1 KGHDR and CDR2 SFDVKD are derived from the germline V gene. A distance of 11 bases separates the germline ends of V and J, which lose 3 bases and 0 bases respectively. This receptor was taken from a male donor with early-stage non-small cell lung cancer. This material consisted of lung tumor tissue, taken at surgery. The chain joins TRBV24-1 to TRBJ2-1, and perhaps TRBD2 as D gene, on 5 matching bases. CDR3 sequence: CATSDATTSSYNEQFF. Here is the DNA: TGTGCCACCAGTGATGCGACTACGAGCTCCTACAATGAGCAGTTCTTC.